Sequencing of this TCR beta chain was carried out in a study of T cells expressing NK-cell markers. Turning to the study itself: All TCR beta repertoires analysed originated from sorted CD3+CD56+NKG2C+, CD3+CD56+NKG2C- and CD3+CD56-NKG2C+ T cells. One of the eight sequenced donors was seronegative, whereas the other seven were HCMV-seropositive.

Making the TCR beta cDNA relied on 5'RACE template switching with UMIs. TCRdb re-called the 5' RACE reads and gives one entry per CDR3 protein, without DNA. In all, the sample yields roughly 430,000 distinct CDR3 sequences. This CDR3 is 17 amino acids long. Germline CDR1 reads MNHEY; CDR2 reads SVGEGT. The V and J genes are TRBV6-2 or TRBV6-3 and TRBJ2-3; the D gene TCRdb calls, TRBD2, cannot be checked with no DNA. The sequence derives from a woman aged 18 to 75 in good health. The material sequenced was blood T cells: a sorted CD56 or NKG2C T cell subset, CD4+ or CD8+ T cells, or bulk PBMC T cells (not recorded which). CDR3: CASSLTLLGLRMDTQYF.